This T cell receptor (beta chain) was profiled in a study of CD4 T cells in relation to SARS-CoV-2 and coronaviruses (dated by TCRdb to the early 2020s). Looking at the study overall: In the ViraFEST assay, PBMCs were cultured with antigen for about eleven days, after which TCR beta CDR3s were sequenced to identify clonal expansions specific to the antigen. A different, Illumina-based TCR-beta assay was used to sequence expansion assays from other donors in the study. The negative reference condition was either a culture with an HIV-1 Nef peptide pool or a culture with no peptide. HLA restriction was mapped for shared crossreactive spike epitopes using patient-derived lymphoblastoid cell lines. The Adaptive Biotechnologies TCR-sequencing kit was used to sequence samples from a few pre-COVID donors and the naive versus memory experiments, whereas other data were Illumina-based. The study assessed, at the TCR clonotype level, memory CD4+ T cell crossreactivity between SARS-CoV-2 and common cold coronavirus spike proteins.

Only a few counts were recorded for this clone. This clone's antigen is unknown. One base away there is no much larger clone; base qualities are not given. CD4+ T cells from unexposed donors were collected before the COVID-19 pandemic (2011-2018). Following 10 days of culture, the EasySep CD4+ T cell isolation kit was used to isolate CD4+ T cells. Unexposed donor CD4+ T cells were tested for reactivity to SARS-CoV-2 S and N and four common cold coronavirus spike pools, as cell number allowed. Each well held 1.5 million to 2.5 million PBMCs cultured in IMDM containing roughly 5.1% human AB serum and 10 IU/ml IL-2. Half of the culture medium was replaced with fresh IL-2-containing medium on days 3 and 7. In general, triplicate replicate wells were used for every peptide culture condition. Leukapheresis product for the unexposed donors was bought commercially. Ficoll-Paque PLUS gradient centrifugation was used to isolate PBMCs from leukapheresis product or whole blood. PBMCs were either used fresh in the expansion assay or cryopreserved at -140 degrees C. The QIAamp Micro DNA Kit was used to extract genomic DNA from the CD4+ T cells.

Study-wide conclusions, independent of this receptor: Significantly weaker SARS-CoV-2-driven expansion was shown by crossreactive clones than by monoreactive clones, consistent with antigenic imprinting. The study was constrained by small numbers of patients and of tested TCRs. Because no donor provided both pre-pandemic and post-infection samples, tracing the source of pre-existing responses was limited. In about 60% of donors, memory CD4+ clonotypes turned up that crossrecognized SARS-CoV-2 and at least one common cold coronavirus spike. Crossreactivity analysis was centred on spike protein, so crossreactivity against other viral proteins was not assessed.

The receptor library was made with the immunoSEQ multiplex PCR assay. As for how the authors treated the data: During preprocessing, nonproductive sequences were removed, along with CDR3s that did not begin with C, did not end with F or W, or were shorter than 7 amino acids. The MANAFEST web app was used to call antigen-specific clonotypes on the basis of expansion compared with the reference and with other culture wells. A clone was considered positive if significant expansion relative to the reference culture was observed in 2 of 3 replicate wells at an FDR below 0.05. Positive clones also required significant expansion versus all other tandem wells and an odds ratio above 5. Pairwise Levenshtein distance, computed with the stringdist R package after three terminal residues were trimmed from each end, was used as the measure of CDR3 homology. TCRdb took this table from immuneACCESS and kept in-frame rearrangements with V and J called. Such tables lack part of the clones; where checked against another copy, unresolved V genes explain under half of the gap, and the rest is unexplained. Clonal size and the V and J genes are those of that table, whereas D and trimming came from the DNA. The sample yields 10,000 to 15,000 clones; around four fifths were counted once. Of the sample, around 13% is held by the ten largest clones.

For CDR1 and CDR2, the germline V gene lists SGHDT and YYEEEE. Inclusive of the bounding cysteine and phenylalanine, the CDR3 is 13 residues long. The DNA shown is the 39-base CDR3, in frame from base 1. The trim is 5 bases for V and 3 bases for J, with a gap of 11 bases between the germline ends. This chain is built from TRBV5-6 and TRBJ1-2; the D gene cannot be named for sure. The clonotype originates from a human donor in good health. Sequencing was carried out using CD4+ T cells from PBMCs, cultured in vitro. The CDR3 region has the sequence CASSSGRHYGYTF. The sequenced DNA is TGTGCCAGCAGTTCCGGGCGTCACTATGGCTACACCTTC.